Listed below are T cell receptor beta chains from one sample, sequenced in a study of T cells after yellow fever vaccination. TCRdb re-derived calls from the 5' RACE reads in MiXCR, one entry per CDR3 protein. This table holds some 300,000 distinct CDR3 sequences, around 10% found once. Specimen: CD4+ T cells sorted from PBMCs, collected 45 days after the yellow fever booster vaccination. These receptors all stem from a man aged 18-30 years who received the YFV17D yellow fever vaccine. Both conserved end residues are part of each CDR3. A D gene is named only where the DNA matches it firmly. Some rows have no size entry. The others give once, few or many, or a class for an expanded clone.

clone_size | d_call | j_call | v_call | cdr3_aa | cdr3_nt
few | TRBD2 | TRBJ2-5 | TRBV20-1 | CSARDASGSGTQYF | TGCAGTGCTAGAGATGCTAGCGGGTCGGGGACCCAGTACTTC
many | TRBD2 | TRBJ2-1 | TRBV5-1 | CASILERGHNEQFF | TGCGCCAGCATCCTTGAGCGGGGCCACAATGAGCAGTTCTTC
few | TRBD1 | TRBJ2-2 | TRBV12-3/TRBV12-4 | CASTTTGGNTGELFF | TGTGCCAGCACCACGACAGGGGGAAACACCGGGGAGCTGTTTTTT
few | - | TRBJ2-5 | TRBV2 | CASSERGGETQYF | TGTGCCAGCAGTGAACGGGGCGGCGAGACCCAGTACTTC
few | TRBD1 | TRBJ2-3 | TRBV7-3 | CASSLQGAPPDTQYF | TGTGCCAGCAGCTTACAGGGGGCCCCCCCAGATACGCAGTATTTT
many | TRBD2 | TRBJ2-1 | TRBV20-1 | CSARDPSGDWQFF | TGCAGTGCTAGAGATCCTAGCGGGGATTGGCAGTTCTTC
- | TRBD1 | TRBJ1-3 | TRBV6-4 | CASSLIRLTGGNTIYF | TGTGCCAGCAGCCTTATCCGATTGACAGGGGGAAACACCATATATTTT
many | TRBD2 | TRBJ2-3 | TRBV5-1 | CASSETLTSGEHTQYF | TGCGCCAGCAGCGAGACACTGACTAGCGGGGAGCATACGCAGTATTTT
few | TRBD2 | TRBJ2-3 | TRBV7-3 | CASSLYPHTTAGGGTQYF | TGTGCCAGCAGCTTATATCCCCACACTACTGCGGGGGGGGGTACGCAGTATTTT
few | TRBD1 | TRBJ2-3 | TRBV6-1 | CASRQGVGADTQYF | TGTGCCAGCAGGCAGGGGGTGGGCGCAGATACGCAGTATTTT